Here is one T cell receptor (beta chain) with its context. The antigen remains undetermined. This sample was included in a study of siplizumab effects on memory and regulatory T cells. Whole-study results and caveats: There was no confirmation of the suppressive function of proliferating Tregs from siplizumab cultures. Roughly 80-95% of proliferating CD4+ or CD8+ clones lacked a naive or memory phenotype that could be assigned.

In germline, CDR1 is SGHAT, CDR2 FQNNGV. The CDR3 totals 14 residues. Deletions cut 5 bases from V and 4 bases from J, with 14 bases between. Every sample had approximately 100,000 of its TCR templates assayed. Assay used: immunoSEQ multiplex PCR; TCRdb lists only in-frame clones, some missing. This sample has some 97,000 clones; 92% occur once, and the top ten carry around 0.73%. The source is a human donor in good health. Sequences were obtained from Tregs sorted from blood. The chain has TRBV11-2 and TRBJ2-5, with a possible D match to TRBD2 (5 bases). The CDR3 DNA sequence: TGTGCCAGCAGCCTTACCGGGAATTCAGAGACCCAGTACTTC. Translation gives CASSLTGNSETQYF.